These 26 T cell receptor beta chains originate from one sample sequenced in a study of blood T cell repertoires in COVID-19. TCRdb keeps only in-frame clones here, not all; method: immunoSEQ multiplex PCR. The profile shows approximately 54,000 clones, around nine tenths of them singletons. What was sequenced was peripheral blood. These receptors were collected from a man aged 45-65 years with acute or convalescent COVID-19.

The V gene is TRBV5-8, the J gene TRBJ2-7, with D tentatively TRBD1 (6 bases). The V gene's germline CDR1 is SGHTS and CDR2 YDEGEE. Trimming removed 0 bases from V and 4 bases from J, with 11 bases in between. The CDR3 spans 14 residues. The CDR3 protein is CASSLGPQGYEQYF. As DNA, the CDR3 is TGTGCCAGCAGCTTGGGACCCCAGGGGTACGAGCAGTACTTC.

The chain links TRBV7-9 to TRBJ1-4; TRBD1 matches at 10 bases. Germline V CDR1 and CDR2: SEHNR, FQNEAQ (reference sequence). The junction had 3 bases not matched to a gene; V was cut back by 3 bases and J by 8 bases. The CDR3 runs 14 residues. This CDR3 reads CASSFRDRGEKLFF. The CDR3 nucleotides are TGTGCCAGCAGCTTCCGGGACAGGGGCGAAAAACTGTTTTTT.

This sequence joins TRBV5-1 and TRBJ2-1; 14 bases line up with TRBD2. With 4 bases clipped from V and 3 bases from J, the junction kept 3 bases outside the gene matches. The CDR3 is 16 residues long. The germline V gene has CDR1 SGHRS and CDR2 YFSETQ. Here the CDR3 DNA reads TGCGCCAGCAGCGTGGGACTAGCGGGAGACTACAATGAGCAGTTCTTC. Translation: CASSVGLAGDYNEQFF. Together with reference TRBV5-1 and TRBJ2-1, the CDR3 gives the full variable domain: KAGVTQTPRYLIKTRGQQVTLSCSPISGHRSVSWYQQTPGQGLQFLFEYFSETQRNKGNFPGRFSGRQFSNSRSEMNVSTLELGDSALYLCASSVGLAGDYNEQFFGPGTRLTVL.

J is TRBJ1-2 and V is TRBV19; 9 nucleotides align to TRBD1. J lost 7 bases, V lost 3 bases, and 6 bases had no gene match. There are 14 residues in the CDR3. The V gene's germline CDR1 is LNHDA and CDR2 SQIVND (reference sequence). This chain's CDR3 is CASSIPGQGFGYTF. The CDR3 DNA is TGTGCCAGTAGTATCCCAGGACAGGGGTTTGGCTACACCTTC.

This chain uses TRBV19 with TRBJ1-4; unclear D gene. The CDR3 covers 15 residues. With 2 bases removed from V and 4 bases from J, the gap between germline ends came to 11 bases. Germline-derived CDR1 and CDR2 are LNHDA and SQIVND (reference sequence). This chain's CDR3 is CASSITPGNNEKLFF. DNA for the CDR3: TGTGCCAGTAGTATAACGCCGGGGAATAATGAAAAACTGTTTTTT.

The genes are TRBV30 and TRBJ2-7; TRBD2 matches at 13 bases. Germline V gives CDR1 GTSNPN, CDR2 SVGIG (reference sequence). The CDR3 extends over 17 amino acids. After removal of 5 bases from V and 0 bases from J, the junction contained 10 bases not matched to a gene. The CDR3 region has the DNA TGTGCCTGGGCGGGACTAGCGGGATCTTCAAGCTCCTACGAGCAGTACTTC. Protein sequence: CAWAGLAGSSSSYEQYF.

The V and J genes are TRBV2 and TRBJ2-7, with 10 bases lining up with TRBD1. The J segment lost 4 bases and the V segment lost 6 bases, leaving 6 bases of the junction unmatched. This CDR3 has 14 amino acids. Germline-derived CDR1 and CDR2 are SNHLY and FYNNEI. In DNA, the CDR3 is TGTGCCAGCAGCGTGGGACAGGGGAGGTACGAGCAGTACTTC. Translated: CASSVGQGRYEQYF. The full variable domain, completed using reference TRBV2 and TRBJ2-7, is EPEVTQTPSHQVTQMGQEVILRCVPISNHLYFYWYRQILGQKVEFLVSFYNNEISEKSEIFDDQFSVERPDGSNFTLKIRSTKLEDSAMYFCASSVGQGRYEQYFGPGTRLTVT.

This clone was observed a few times. The rearrangement links TRBV5-5 to TRBJ1-4, with D possibly TRBD1 on 6 matching bases. Germline V gene data show CDR1 as SGHKS and CDR2 as YYEKEE (reference sequence). The V end was cut by 4 bases, the J end by 0 bases, with 22 bases between. The CDR3 runs 19 residues. CDR3 nucleotide sequence: TGTGCCAGCAGCCTAGCCTCGACAGGAAGAATTGCAACTAATGAAAAACTGTTTTTT. Translated, it gives CASSLASTGRIATNEKLFF.

The chain combines TRBV6-5 with TRBJ2-2; possibly TRBD2 for D (7 bases). Trimming cost V 6 bases and J 5 bases, with 16 bases left between them. Germline lookup yields CDR1 MNHEY and CDR2 SVGAGI. This CDR3 spans 15 amino acids. The CDR3: CASRGAGGQTGELFF. CDR3 sequence (DNA): TGTGCCAGCAGGGGGGCCGGGGGGCAAACCGGGGAGCTGTTTTTT.

The chain is built from TRBV5-6 and TRBJ2-7, with a weak D call TRBD1 (5 bases). The CDR3 totals 13 residues. The germline gives CDR1 SGHDT, CDR2 YYEEEE. Trimming took 4 bases from V and 4 from J, leaving 12 bases between them. CDR3 amino acids: CASSQGDRYEQYF. CDR3 nucleotide sequence: TGTGCCAGCAGCCAAGGAGACAGATACGAGCAGTACTTC.

This sequence joins TRBV6-5 and TRBJ1-5; tentative D call: TRBD1 (6 bases). This CDR3 region has 15 residues. V was cut by 0 bases and J by 4 bases, with 10 bases left in between. Germline values: CDR1 MNHEY, CDR2 SVGAGI. CDR3 DNA sequence: TGTGCCAGCAGTTACTCCTTCGACAGGAATCAGCCCCAGCATTTT. Translated: CASSYSFDRNQPQHF.

The chain recombines TRBV9 with TRBJ2-7, with 10 bases that match TRBD2. The CDR3 has 16 residues. The germline CDR1 and CDR2 sequences are SGDLS and YYNGEE. V dropped 3 bases and J dropped 3; count of bases not matched to a gene: 9. The CDR3 sequence: CASSGNIAGGGYEQYF. CDR3 DNA sequence: TGTGCCAGCAGCGGGAATATAGCGGGAGGTGGCTACGAGCAGTACTTC.

The CDR3 sequence: CASSPEVRHTEAFF. In nucleotides, the CDR3 is TGTGCCAGCAGCCCGGAGGTGCGCCACACTGAAGCTTTCTTT. The rearrangement uses TRBV7-2 and TRBJ1-1; D uncertain. Trimming stripped 5 bases from V and 3 bases from J, with 13 bases between. Germline CDR1 reads SGHTA; CDR2 reads FQGNSA. This CDR3 comprises 14 residues.

The gene calls are TRBV5-6 and TRBJ2-1, with D perhaps matching TRBD1 (5 bases). Per the germline V gene, CDR1 is SGHDT and CDR2 is YYEEEE. This CDR3 comprises 11 residues. Trimming pared 2 bases from V and 10 bases from J, leaving 7 bases between. In nucleotides, the CDR3 is TGTGCCAGCAGCTTACAGGTCGAGCAGTTCTTC. It translates to CASSLQVEQFF.

The chain is built from TRBV4-1 and TRBJ2-7; 8 positions agree with TRBD2. The V gene's germline CDR1 is MGHRA and CDR2 YSYEKL. V shed 5 bases and J 1 base; nucleotides not matched to a gene: 10. The CDR3 contains 16 residues. CDR3 nucleotides: TGCGCCAGCAGCGGGAATAGCGGGGCCCGGTCCTACGAGCAGTACTTC. Residues: CASSGNSGARSYEQYF.

This sequence joins TRBV6-5 and TRBJ1-5; 8 nucleotides agree with TRBD1. The CDR3 has 13 amino acids. Germline trimming cut 7 bases from V and 5 bases from J; bases unmatched to any gene: 4. The germline V gene has CDR1 MNHEY and CDR2 SVGAGI. The CDR3 here is CASKDREYQPQHF. The DNA of the CDR3 is TGTGCCAGCAAGGACAGGGAATATCAGCCCCAGCATTTT.

The chain is built from TRBV4-1 and TRBJ1-2; the match to TRBD1 covers 8 bases. The germline CDR1 and CDR2 sequences are MGHRA and YSYEKL. V shed 1 base and J 4 bases; nucleotides not matched to a gene: 8. This CDR3 has 16 amino acids. CDR3 nucleotides: TGCGCCAGCAGCCAAGGTCGTACAGGGGGAAGCTATGGCTACACCTTC. Encoded protein: CASSQGRTGGSYGYTF.

V is TRBV24-1 and J is TRBJ2-6, with 8 nucleotides matching TRBD1. The CDR3 spans 17 residues. With V trimmed by 9 bases and J by 0 bases, 9 bases remained unmatched. Germline CDR1 reads KGHDR; CDR2 reads SFDVKD. In DNA form, the CDR3 reads TGTGCCACCGAAGGACAGGGCATAAGCTCTGGGGCCAACGTCCTGACTTTC. This gives the protein CATEGQGISSGANVLTF.

The chain is built from TRBV2 and TRBJ1-1; 7 bases map to TRBD1. The V gene end was trimmed by 3 bases and the J gene end by 3 bases; junction bases not matched to a gene: 7. The CDR3 has 15 amino acids. Germline V lookup: CDR1 SNHLY, CDR2 FYNNEI. The CDR3 sequence: CASSDRDSPYTEAFF. The DNA for the CDR3 is TGTGCCAGCAGTGACCGGGACAGCCCTTACACTGAAGCTTTCTTT.

The gene calls are TRBV11-2 and TRBJ2-1; the D gene is possibly TRBD2 (5 bases). From germline, CDR1 is SGHAT and CDR2 FQNNGV. CDR3 length: 17 residues. V dropped 2 bases and J dropped 4 bases, with 18 bases sitting between them. The CDR3 spells CASSLWAPGNSYNEQFF. Here the CDR3 DNA reads TGTGCCAGCAGCTTATGGGCGCCGGGGAATTCGTACAATGAGCAGTTCTTC.

The chain is built from TRBV10-2 and TRBJ2-1; 10 bases line up with TRBD2. Germline trimming cut 5 bases from V and 5 bases from J; bases unmatched to any gene: 6. CDR1 and CDR2 from the germline V gene are WSHSY and SAAADI. CDR3 length equals 15 residues. The CDR3 DNA reads as TGCGCCAGCAGTAAGAGGACTAGCGGTAACAATGAGCAGTTCTTC. Its translation: CASSKRTSGNNEQFF.

The chain couples TRBV7-6 to TRBJ2-2; TRBD1 agrees at 10 bases. Per the germline V gene, CDR1 is SGHVS and CDR2 is FNYEAQ. The CDR3 length is 15 residues. V gave up 5 bases and J gave up 4 bases; unmatched junction bases: 4. The CDR3 loop reads CASSRQGAFTGELFF. Here the CDR3 DNA reads TGTGCCAGCAGCCGACAGGGGGCTTTCACCGGGGAGCTGTTTTTT.

V is TRBV23-1 and J is TRBJ2-7, with 7 bases aligning to TRBD1. TRBV23-1 is recorded as an ORF, its role being uncertain. The CDR3 length is 14 residues. Trimming took 0 bases from V and 5 from J; bases not matched to a gene: 4. In DNA, the CDR3 is TGCGCCAGCAGTCAATCAGGGGGCAGGGACGAGCAGTACTTC. Translation: CASSQSGGRDEQYF.

The chain is built from TRBV15 and TRBJ2-7; TRBD2 agrees at 7 bases. The junction had 9 bases not matched to a gene; V was cut back by 3 bases and J by 7 bases. CDR1 and CDR2 from the germline V gene are LNHNV and YYDKDF (reference sequence). The CDR3 runs 14 residues. For the CDR3, the DNA is TGTGCCACCAGCAGGATTGAACTAGCGCGGGAGCAGTACTTC. Translated, it gives CATSRIELAREQYF.

The rearrangement joins TRBV10-3 to TRBJ1-5; TRBD1 matches 9 bases. There are 15 residues in the CDR3. The V and J ends lost 8 bases and 4 bases, in that order; junction bases with no gene match: 9. Germline V gene sequence: CDR1 ENHRY, CDR2 SYGVKD. This CDR3 is CAIARDGTGNQPQHF. In DNA, the CDR3 is TGTGCCATCGCGAGGGACGGGACAGGGAATCAGCCCCAGCATTTT.

V and J are TRBV24-1 and TRBJ2-3; the D is unclear. This CDR3 spans 13 amino acids. V shed 6 bases and J shed 2 bases, with 8 bases lying between them. Germline V CDR1 and CDR2: KGHDR, SFDVKD. CDR3 region: CATSSVDTDTQYF. The CDR3 bases are TGTGCCACCAGTAGCGTCGACACAGATACGCAGTATTTT.